The 14 T cell receptor beta chains below were found in one sample sequenced in a study of cytomegalovirus exposure and HLA in healthy donors (dated by TCRdb to 2015 to 2018). Library method: the immunoSEQ multiplex PCR assay. A mixture of 60 forward primers for TCR Vbeta segments and 13 reverse primers for TCR Jbeta segments was used in the multiplex PCR. The clones in this table, taken by TCRdb from immuneACCESS, are in-frame only. Not every clone is retained; where verified, under half of the shortfall comes from an unresolved V gene, and the cause of the rest is unknown. The sample yields about 150,000 clones; 79% were counted once. The top ten constitute about 6.7% of the sample. Sequencing used PBMCs. These receptors were collected from a man aged 45-65 years in good health and CMV-seropositive.

This chain links TRBV19 with TRBJ2-1, with D tentatively TRBD2 (7 bases). The CDR3 spans 14 residues. The V end was cut by 4 bases, the J end by 4 bases, with 11 bases between. In germline, CDR1 is LNHDA, CDR2 SQIVND (reference sequence). The CDR3 DNA sequence: TGTGCCAGTAGTAGAAGGGGGGGATACAATGAGCAGTTCTTC. Protein sequence: CASSRRGGYNEQFF.

This clone turned up a few times. The CDR3 region has the DNA TGCGCCAGCAGCTTGCGGGTCAGGGGCCACCATGAGCAGTTCTTC. Translating it yields CASSLRVRGHHEQFF. The chain links TRBV5-1 to TRBJ2-1, with D possibly TRBD1 on 6 matching bases. Between the trimmed V and J ends, which lost 1 base and 8 bases, there was a span of 16 bases. Germline CDR1 SGHRS, CDR2 YFSETQ. The CDR3 spans 15 residues.

This rearrangement joins TRBV30 to TRBJ1-4; D not certain. Trimming removed 0 bases from V and 8 bases from J, with 7 bases in between. The CDR3 has 12 residues. CDR1 is GTSNPN, CDR2 SVGIG, per germline (reference sequence). CDR3 loop: CAWSVVREKLFF. The CDR3 DNA reads as TGTGCCTGGAGTGTGGTGCGCGAAAAACTGTTTTTT.

In its sample, this clone was seen a few times. The chain carries TRBV6-5 and TRBJ2-4, with 7 nucleotides matching TRBD2. Unmatched junction bases numbered 8, after V lost 6 bases and J lost 9 bases. The germline gives CDR1 MNHEY, CDR2 SVGAGI. This CDR3 region has 13 residues. CDR3 nucleotide sequence: TGTGCCAGCAGACGGAGCCCGGGGGGCATTCAGTACTTC. Its protein is CASRRSPGGIQYF.

The V and J genes are TRBV9 and TRBJ1-1; TRBD1 aligns across 7 bases. This CDR3 has 16 residues. From germline, CDR1 is SGDLS and CDR2 YYNGEE. The V segment lost 4 bases and the J segment 1 base; nucleotides outside the gene matches: 10. CDR3 DNA sequence: TGTGCCAGCAGCCCTCGCCAGGGGGTGGAGAACACTGAAGCTTTCTTT. Residues: CASSPRQGVENTEAFF.

This clone has just a few counts. The chain recombines TRBV28 with TRBJ1-1, with 12 bases lining up with TRBD1. CDR1 and CDR2 from the germline V gene are MDHEN and SYDVKM. The CDR3 extends over 17 amino acids. V shed 7 bases, J shed 4 bases, and the junction held 13 bases outside the gene matches. Here the CDR3 reads CASKRPGQGAPGTEAFF. The DNA for the CDR3 is TGTGCCAGCAAGAGACCGGGACAGGGGGCGCCGGGCACTGAAGCTTTCTTT.

The gene calls are TRBV5-1 and TRBJ1-3; the D is unclear. The V and J ends lost 0 bases and 0 bases respectively, with 7 bases between them. CDR3 length equals 15 residues. CDR1 and CDR2 (germline): SGHRS, YFSETQ. DNA of the CDR3: TGCGCCAGCAGCTTGGAGGCTAGCTCTGGAAACACCATATATTTT. Translating it yields CASSLEASSGNTIYF.

The V call is TRBV5-1, the J call TRBJ2-1; 8 bases line up with TRBD2. J lost 6 bases, V lost 0 bases, and 5 bases had no gene match. Germline V gives CDR1 SGHRS, CDR2 YFSETQ. CDR3 length equals 15 residues. The CDR3 DNA is TGCGCCAGCAGCTTGGCGGCGGGAGGATCCAATGAGCAGTTCTTC. Amino acids: CASSLAAGGSNEQFF. Drawing the rest from reference TRBV5-1 and TRBJ2-1, the complete variable domain is KAGVTQTPRYLIKTRGQQVTLSCSPISGHRSVSWYQQTPGQGLQFLFEYFSETQRNKGNFPGRFSGRQFSNSRSEMNVSTLELGDSALYLCASSLAAGGSNEQFFGPGTRLTVL.

The V call is TRBV29-1, the J call TRBJ2-3; TRBD1 aligns across 10 bases. This CDR3 is 14 amino acids long. Germline assignment: CDR1 SQVTM and CDR2 ANQGSEA. J gave up 2 bases and V 4 bases, and 3 bases lay outside the gene matches. In nucleotides, the CDR3 is TGCAGCGTTGTCGACAGGGGGCTCACAGATACGCAGTATTTT. Its translation: CSVVDRGLTDTQYF.

This clone was seen just once. The rearrangement joins TRBV30 to TRBJ2-3, with a weak D call TRBD1 (5 bases). Germline V CDR1 and CDR2: GTSNPN, SVGIG (reference sequence). The V end lost 1 base, the J end lost 6 bases, and 11 bases lay between the germline ends. This CDR3 contains 13 residues. The CDR3 is CAWSEGWVDTQYF. The CDR3 DNA reads as TGTGCCTGGAGTGAGGGGTGGGTCGATACGCAGTATTTT.

The CDR3 loop reads CASSVDSGFQETQYF. The CDR3 DNA sequence: TGTGCCAGCAGCGTAGATTCAGGGTTCCAAGAGACCCAGTACTTC. The rearrangement joins TRBV9 to TRBJ2-5; a possible D gene is TRBD1 (5 bases). The V end lost 0 bases, the J end lost 1 base, and 10 bases lay between the germline ends. Per the germline V gene, CDR1 is SGDLS and CDR2 is YYNGEE. The CDR3 covers 15 residues.

The gene calls are TRBV6-1 and TRBJ1-4; 7 bases line up with TRBD1. The CDR3 is 14 residues long. V lost 4 bases, J lost 4 bases, and 3 bases stayed unmatched. The germline gives CDR1 MNHNS, CDR2 SASEGT. CDR3: CASSGGQINEKLFF. The CDR3 DNA is TGTGCCAGCAGTGGGGGACAGATTAATGAAAAACTGTTTTTT.

This chain uses TRBV27 with TRBJ2-7; D gene unclear. This CDR3 has 12 residues. CDR1 and CDR2 from the germline V gene are MNHEY and SMNVEV (reference sequence). V was cut by 5 bases and J by 2 bases, with 7 bases left in between. The CDR3 DNA reads as TGTGCCAGCAGTCCCCACACCTACGAGCAGTACTTC. Translation: CASSPHTYEQYF.

The rearrangement uses TRBV29-1 and TRBJ1-1, with D possibly being TRBD1 (5 bases). The CDR3 contains 13 residues. V was pared by 6 bases and J by 1 base, with 12 bases between. Germline V lookup: CDR1 SQVTM, CDR2 ANQGSEA. The CDR3 DNA reads as TGCAGCGTCCTCATACAGGCGAACACTGAAGCTTTCTTT. Translated, it gives CSVLIQANTEAFF.